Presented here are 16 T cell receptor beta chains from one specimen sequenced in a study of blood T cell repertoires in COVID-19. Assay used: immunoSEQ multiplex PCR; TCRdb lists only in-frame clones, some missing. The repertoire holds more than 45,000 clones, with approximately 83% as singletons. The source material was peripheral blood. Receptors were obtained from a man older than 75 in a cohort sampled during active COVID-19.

This CDR3 reads CASSQRQGPREAFF. CDR3 nucleotide sequence: TGTGCCAGCTCACAAAGACAGGGCCCTCGTGAAGCTTTCTTT. The chain combines TRBV18 with TRBJ1-1; 7 bases line up with TRBD1. Germline V lookup: CDR1 KGHSH, CDR2 LQKENI. V dropped 4 bases and J dropped 7; count of bases not matched to a gene: 9. The CDR3 loop spans 14 amino acids.

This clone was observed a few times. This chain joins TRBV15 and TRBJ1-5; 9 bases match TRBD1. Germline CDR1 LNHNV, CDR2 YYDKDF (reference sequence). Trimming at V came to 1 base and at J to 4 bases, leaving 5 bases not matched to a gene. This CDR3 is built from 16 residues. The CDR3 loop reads CATSRGGTGRNQPQHF. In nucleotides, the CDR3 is TGTGCCACCAGCAGAGGGGGGACAGGGAGAAATCAGCCCCAGCATTTT.

CDR3 in DNA: TGTGCCAGCAGCTTAGTGGGACTAGCGGGAGCTAGCACAGATACGCAGTATTTT. Translating gives CASSLVGLAGASTDTQYF. This sequence joins TRBV7-2 and TRBJ2-3, with 14 nucleotides matching TRBD2. CDR1 SGHTA and CDR2 FQGNSA come from the germline V gene. J was trimmed by 0 bases and V by 1 base; bases with no gene match: 3. This CDR3 is 18 amino acids long.

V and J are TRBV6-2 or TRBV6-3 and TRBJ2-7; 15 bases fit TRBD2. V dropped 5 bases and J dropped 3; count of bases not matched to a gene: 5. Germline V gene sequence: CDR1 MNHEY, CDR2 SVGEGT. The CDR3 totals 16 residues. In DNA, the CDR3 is TGTGCCAGCAGTCCAGGACTAGCGGGAGGGGGCTACGAGCAGTACTTC. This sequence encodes CASSPGLAGGGYEQYF.

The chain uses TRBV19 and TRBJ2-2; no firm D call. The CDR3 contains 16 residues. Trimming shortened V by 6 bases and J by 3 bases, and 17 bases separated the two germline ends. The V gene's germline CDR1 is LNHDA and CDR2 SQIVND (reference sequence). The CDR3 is CASSPPDWRDTGELFF. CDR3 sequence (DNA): TGTGCCAGTAGCCCCCCCGACTGGCGTGACACCGGGGAGCTGTTTTTT.

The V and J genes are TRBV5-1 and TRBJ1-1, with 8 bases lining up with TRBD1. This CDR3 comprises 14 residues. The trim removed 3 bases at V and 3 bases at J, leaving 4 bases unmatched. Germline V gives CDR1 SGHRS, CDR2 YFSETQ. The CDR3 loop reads CASSSQGADTEAFF. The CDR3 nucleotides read TGCGCCAGCAGCTCCCAGGGGGCGGACACTGAAGCTTTCTTT.

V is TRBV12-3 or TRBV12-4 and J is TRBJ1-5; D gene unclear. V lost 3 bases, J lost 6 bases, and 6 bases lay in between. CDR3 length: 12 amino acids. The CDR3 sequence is CASSFFSQPQHF. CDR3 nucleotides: TGTGCCAGCAGTTTTTTCTCTCAGCCCCAGCATTTT.

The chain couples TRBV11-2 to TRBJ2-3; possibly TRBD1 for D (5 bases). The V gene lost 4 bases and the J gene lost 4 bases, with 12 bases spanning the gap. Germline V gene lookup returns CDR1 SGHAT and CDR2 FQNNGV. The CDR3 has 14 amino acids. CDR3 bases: TGTGCCAGCAGCTCCGGGCCCAGGGCAGATACGCAGTATTTT. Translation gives CASSSGPRADTQYF.

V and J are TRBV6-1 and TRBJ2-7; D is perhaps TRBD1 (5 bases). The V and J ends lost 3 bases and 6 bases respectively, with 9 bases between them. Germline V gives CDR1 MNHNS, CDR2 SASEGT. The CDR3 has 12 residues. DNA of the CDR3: TGTGCCAGCAGTGAGCACAGGACCGAGCAGTACTTC. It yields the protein CASSEHRTEQYF.

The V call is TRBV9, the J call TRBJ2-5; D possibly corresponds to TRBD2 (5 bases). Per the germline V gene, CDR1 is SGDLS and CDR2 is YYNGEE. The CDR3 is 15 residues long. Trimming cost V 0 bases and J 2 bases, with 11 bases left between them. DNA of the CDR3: TGTGCCAGCAGCGTAGGCGTAGCGTCGCAAGAGACCCAGTACTTC. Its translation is CASSVGVASQETQYF.

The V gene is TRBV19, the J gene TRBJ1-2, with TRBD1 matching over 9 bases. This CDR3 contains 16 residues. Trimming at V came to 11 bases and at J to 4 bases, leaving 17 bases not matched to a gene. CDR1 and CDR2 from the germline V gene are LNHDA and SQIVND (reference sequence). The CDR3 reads CASRTGQGTASYGYTF. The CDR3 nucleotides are TGTGCCTCTCGGACCGGACAGGGGACGGCTAGCTATGGCTACACCTTC.

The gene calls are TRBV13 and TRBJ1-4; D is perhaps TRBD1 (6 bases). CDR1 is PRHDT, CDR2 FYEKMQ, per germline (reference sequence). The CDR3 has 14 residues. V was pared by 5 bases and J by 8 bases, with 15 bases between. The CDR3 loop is CASSRQGIREKLFF. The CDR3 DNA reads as TGTGCCAGCAGCCGCCAGGGGATTAGGGAAAAACTGTTTTTT.

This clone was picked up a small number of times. The CDR3 spells CASSEFRQGSPEQYF. CDR3 coding DNA: TGTGCCAGCAGTGAATTTCGGCAGGGGAGCCCCGAGCAGTACTTC. The chain links TRBV25-1 to TRBJ2-7; tentatively, D is TRBD1 (6 bases). Looked up from germline, CDR1 is MGHDK and CDR2 is SYGVNS. The V gene lost 1 base and the J gene lost 6 bases, with 16 bases spanning the gap. This CDR3 spans 15 amino acids.

The CDR3 coding sequence is TGTGCCAGCGGGGCGGCCTCGGTAAGCTACGAGCAGTACTTC. Translating gives CASGAASVSYEQYF. The rearrangement uses TRBV7-9 and TRBJ2-7, with a tentative D call TRBD1 (5 bases). V was clipped by 8 bases and J by 3 bases, with 17 bases between them. Looked up from germline, CDR1 is SEHNR and CDR2 is FQNEAQ (reference sequence). The length of the CDR3 is 14 residues.

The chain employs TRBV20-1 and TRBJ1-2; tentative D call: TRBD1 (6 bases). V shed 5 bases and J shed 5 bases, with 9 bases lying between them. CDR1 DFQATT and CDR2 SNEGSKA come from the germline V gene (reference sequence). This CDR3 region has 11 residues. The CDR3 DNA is TGCAGTGCTGACACAGGGTATGGCTACACCTTC. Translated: CSADTGYGYTF.

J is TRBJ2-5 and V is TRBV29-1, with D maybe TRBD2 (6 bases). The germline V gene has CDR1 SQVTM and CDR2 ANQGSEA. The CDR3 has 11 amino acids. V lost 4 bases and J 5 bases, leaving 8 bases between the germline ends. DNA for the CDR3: TGCAGCGTTGGGAGGGATGAGACCCAGTACTTC. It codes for CSVGRDETQYF.